This is a list of T cell receptor beta chains from one sample in a study of preoperative IRX-2 immunotherapy in early breast cancer. The protocol was immunoSEQ multiplex PCR, while the TCRdb copy is restricted to in-frame clones and leaves out a portion. Counted here are more than 25,000 clones, almost 90% occurring once; the ten biggest clones make up around 9.6%. The sample here was taken from a patient treated with IRX-2 immunotherapy. The receptor source for this set is a human donor with breast cancer. Both conserved end residues are part of each CDR3. A D gene is named only where the DNA matches it firmly. Size tells how often a clone was seen (once, few, many) or the class of an expanded clone, and some rows leave it out.

j_gene: TRBJ2-1
abundance: NA
d_gene: TRBD2
v_gene: TRBV10-3
CDR3aa: CAISEASGRSEQFF
CDR3nt: TGTGCCATCAGTGAGGCTAGCGGGAGATCTGAGCAGTTCTTC

j_gene: TRBJ1-1
abundance: NA
d_gene: TRBD1
v_gene: TRBV28
CDR3aa: CASTLQGSLLWAAFF
CDR3nt: TGTGCCAGCACCCTACAGGGGTCCCTACTTTGGGCAGCTTTCTTT

j_gene: TRBJ1-1
abundance: NA
d_gene: TRBD1
v_gene: TRBV30
CDR3aa: CAWSKTGDTEAFF
CDR3nt: TGTGCCTGGAGTAAGACAGGGGACACTGAAGCTTTCTTT

j_gene: TRBJ2-7
abundance: NA
d_gene: NA
v_gene: TRBV25-1
CDR3aa: CASSELGTRSYEQYF
CDR3nt: TGTGCCAGCAGTGAACTTGGGACGAGGAGCTACGAGCAGTACTTC

j_gene: TRBJ1-2
abundance: NA
d_gene: NA
v_gene: TRBV6-5
CDR3aa: CASSYSGRYGYTF
CDR3nt: TGTGCCAGCAGTTACTCAGGTCGCTATGGCTACACCTTC

j_gene: TRBJ2-3
abundance: NA
d_gene: TRBD1
v_gene: TRBV5-4
CDR3aa: CASSLKGQGDAGDTQYF
CDR3nt: TGTGCCAGCAGCTTGAAAGGACAGGGAGATGCTGGAGATACGCAGTATTTT

j_gene: TRBJ2-7
abundance: NA
d_gene: NA
v_gene: TRBV29-1
CDR3aa: CSARNSYEQYF
CDR3nt: TGCAGCGCACGCAACAGCTACGAGCAGTACTTC

j_gene: TRBJ2-7
abundance: NA
d_gene: NA
v_gene: TRBV29-1
CDR3aa: CSAMPGPTYEQYF
CDR3nt: TGCAGCGCTATGCCCGGGCCTACCTACGAGCAGTACTTC

j_gene: TRBJ2-7
abundance: NA
d_gene: NA
v_gene: TRBV7-6
CDR3aa: CASSLDKGLSYEQYF
CDR3nt: TGTGCCAGCAGCTTAGATAAGGGGCTCTCCTACGAGCAGTACTTC

j_gene: TRBJ2-1
abundance: NA
d_gene: TRBD1
v_gene: TRBV28
CDR3aa: CASSLPGQGFNEQFF
CDR3nt: TGTGCCAGCAGTTTACCGGGACAGGGCTTCAATGAGCAGTTCTTC

j_gene: TRBJ2-1
abundance: NA
d_gene: TRBD2
v_gene: TRBV6-6
CDR3aa: CASSYGRVNEQFF
CDR3nt: TGTGCCAGCAGTTACGGGAGGGTGAATGAGCAGTTCTTC

j_gene: TRBJ2-2
abundance: NA
d_gene: NA
v_gene: TRBV19
CDR3aa: CASTSASEVTGELFF
CDR3nt: TGTGCCAGCACGTCAGCGAGTGAAGTGACCGGGGAGCTGTTTTTT

j_gene: TRBJ2-5
abundance: NA
d_gene: NA
v_gene: TRBV27
CDR3aa: CASSVRVLETQYF
CDR3nt: TGTGCCAGCAGTGTGAGGGTACTGGAGACCCAGTACTTC

j_gene: TRBJ1-1
abundance: NA
d_gene: TRBD1
v_gene: TRBV5-1
CDR3aa: CASSLELARGTEAFF
CDR3nt: TGCGCCAGCAGCTTGGAACTTGCCAGGGGGACTGAAGCTTTCTTT

j_gene: TRBJ2-7
abundance: once
d_gene: NA
v_gene: TRBV27
CDR3aa: CASNQQQGPYEQYF
CDR3nt: TGTGCCAGCAACCAACAACAGGGCCCCTACGAGCAGTACTTC

j_gene: TRBJ2-5
abundance: NA
d_gene: TRBD1
v_gene: TRBV10-3
CDR3aa: CAISGTGVETQYF
CDR3nt: TGTGCCATCAGTGGAACAGGGGTGGAGACCCAGTACTTC

j_gene: TRBJ2-1
abundance: NA
d_gene: NA
v_gene: TRBV7-9
CDR3aa: CASSLALGGLHEQFF
CDR3nt: TGTGCCAGCAGCTTAGCACTCGGGGGCCTACATGAGCAGTTCTTC

j_gene: TRBJ1-5
abundance: NA
d_gene: NA
v_gene: TRBV21-1
CDR3aa: CASIGTGEGDQPQHF
CDR3nt: TGTGCCAGCATCGGGACAGGGGAAGGGGATCAGCCCCAGCATTTT

j_gene: TRBJ1-1
abundance: NA
d_gene: TRBD1
v_gene: TRBV19
CDR3aa: CASSRGEVLDRGRAFF
CDR3nt: TGTGCCAGTAGTAGGGGTGAAGTCCTCGACAGGGGGCGAGCTTTCTTT

j_gene: TRBJ2-3
abundance: NA
d_gene: NA
v_gene: TRBV2
CDR3aa: CASRNVLTSDTQYF
CDR3nt: TGTGCCAGCAGAAACGTTTTGACCTCCGATACGCAGTATTTT